The clone carrying this T cell receptor (beta chain) was detected only once. Germline is not matched at one junction end, which may reflect a read error. Preparation of the TCRbeta library was carried out with unique molecular identifiers. TCRdb analysed the PCR reads with MiXCR anew, one entry per CDR3 protein. The repertoire has roughly 610,000 distinct CDR3 sequences, roughly a tenth of them found once; the top ten carry roughly 4%. These data originate in a study of T-cell reconstitution after alpha-beta-depleted transplantation in children. Germline V lookup: CDR1 SGHTA, CDR2 FQGNSA. The CDR3 contains 13 residues.

This TCR derives from a human donor who donated a stem cell graft to a child with acute myeloid leukemia. The sequences come from PBMCs from the stem cell graft donor, collected from the stem cell graft. The chain uses TRBV7-2 and TRBJ1-4; D possibly corresponds to TRBD1 (5 bases). The CDR3 protein is CASSPGGGEKRFF. In DNA, the CDR3 is TGTGCCAGCAGCCCGGGCGGAGGGGAAAAACGGTTTTTT.